This T cell receptor (beta chain) was documented in a study of T cell responses to AZD1222 COVID-19 vaccine (dated by TCRdb to about 2021). With regard to the full study: A total of 240 or so trial participants underwent TCR sequencing, of whom nearly 210 had received two doses of AZD1222 and 26 had received two doses of the MenACWY control vaccine. Trial participants were enrolled by age into subgroups of 18-55, 56-69 and 70-plus years, and approximately 150, 30 and 60 TCR-sequenced participants, respectively, were included in these subgroups. Findings and caveats that apply to the study as a whole: Epitopes outside the regions mutated in the B.1.351 and B.1.1.7 variants were reportedly recognized by nearly half of the unique spike-specific TCRs. In the small 56-69-year group, the increase in depth fell short of significance, most likely because of low power. Only five to seven AZD1222 recipients were SARS-CoV-2 seropositive at baseline, limiting conclusions about previously exposed vaccinees. Vaccine-associated CD4 TCRs spanned the whole spike protein, with dominant responses in regions 160-218 and 743-854. Participants were mostly white British, with more females than males. The authors suggested clonal diversity may have been underestimated. Because no samples from the day 14 peak response were available, repertoires could be characterized only after the peak T cell response. Spike-specific TCR breadth and depth rose significantly after two AZD1222 doses compared with day 0 and with MenACWY recipients.

V is cut by 4 bases and J by 0 bases, and the space between the germline ends is 10 bases. Based on the germline V gene, the CDR1 and CDR2 sequences are MGHDK and SYGVNS. Spanning cysteine to phenylalanine, the CDR3 consists of 14 amino acids. Only the CDR3 DNA is retained, 42 bases long and in frame from the first base. Worth noting for this clone: The antigen it recognizes is unknown. Nothing much larger sits one base from this clone, and base qualities are not available.

Reading the label with the study, this specimen's time point is: about 28 days (+/-7) after the second vaccine dose. The treatment or condition label of this sample denotes: meningococcal conjugate vaccine given as trial control. Vaccinee samples came from UK trials COV001 and COV002, including a single-blind randomized controlled phase 2/3 trial of AZD1222 (ChAdOx1 nCoV-19) in healthy adults. For TCRbeta chain sequencing, PBMC samples from trial participants were taken at day 0 and at day 28 after the second dose. The CDR3 regions of human TCRbeta chains were subjected to immunosequencing. The study's own analysis went as follows. Repertoire TCRs were checked for matches against a reference library of SARS-CoV-2-specific TCRs that had been generated using the MIRA antigen-specificity platform. Breadth was defined as the fraction of unique TCRs that were SARS-CoV-2-associated, and depth was defined as the fraction of total T cells that were SARS-CoV-2-associated. Using the MIRA data, each spike-specific TCR was mapped to the spike region that the TCR reacts to and placed in a CD4 or CD8 class. Log10-transformed breadth and depth values were compared by one-way ANOVA with Sidak's multiple comparisons tests. As stored in TCRdb, this immuneACCESS dataset retains in-frame rearrangements with V and J assigned. A fraction of the clones does not appear; measured against another copy, unresolved V genes explain less than half of the discrepancy, and the remainder lacks a known reason. V, J and clone size reflect that table, while D and trimming were determined from the DNA. The sample records 150,000 to 200,000 clones, around 94% of which are singletons. The top ten constitute 3.6% of the sample.

The source material was peripheral blood, sampled 28 days after the second dose of the MenACWY control vaccine. This sequence was found in an adult who received the MenACWY meningococcal vaccine as a control. The chain couples TRBV25-1 to TRBJ2-7, with TRBD2 tentatively as D gene (6 bases match). The nucleotide sequence reads TGTGCCAGCAGTGTTAGGAGGGGCTCCTACGAGCAGTACTTC. The translation is CASSVRRGSYEQYF.